These T cell receptor beta chains were read from a single sample in a study of blood T cell repertoires in COVID-19. Libraries were prepared by immunoSEQ multiplex PCR; TCRdb keeps only in-frame clonotypes and omits some of them. The sample carries 250,000 to 350,000 clones, around 82% recorded once. The sample was peripheral blood. The origin of the receptors is a person between 65 and 79 years old with COVID-19, enrolled during active disease. The CDR3 runs from the conserved cysteine through the conserved F or W. A D gene is named only where the DNA matches it firmly. The size field is filled for only some rows; it gives once, few, many or a size class.

length: 13; size: .; V: TRBV7-9; J: TRBJ2-1; D: .; DNA: TGTGCCAGCAGCTTAGGACTAGTAAATGAGCAGTTCTTC; CDR3: CASSLGLVNEQFF
length: 14; size: .; V: TRBV3-1/TRBV3-2; J: TRBJ1-3; D: .; DNA: TGTGCCAGCAGCCCAGGGCCCTCTGGAAACACCATATATTTT; CDR3: CASSPGPSGNTIYF
length: 16; size: .; V: TRBV6-6; J: TRBJ2-4; D: TRBD2; DNA: TGTGCCAGCAGTTACTCCGGACTAGCGGGAGCAAACATTCAGTACTTC; CDR3: CASSYSGLAGANIQYF
length: 14; size: .; V: TRBV18; J: TRBJ1-1; D: .; DNA: TGTGCCAGCTCACCACCGACACCGAACACTGAAGCTTTCTTT; CDR3: CASSPPTPNTEAFF
length: 16; size: few; V: TRBV2; J: TRBJ1-4; D: TRBD1; DNA: TGTGCCAGCAGCGCAACTAAGACAGGGGGAAGGGAAAAACTGTTTTTT; CDR3: CASSATKTGGREKLFF
length: 17; size: .; V: TRBV7-8; J: TRBJ1-5; D: TRBD1; DNA: TGTGCCAGCAGCTCGAGAAAACCGGGACAGGGATGGCAGCCCCAGCATTTT; CDR3: CASSSRKPGQGWQPQHF
length: 16; size: .; V: TRBV7-2; J: TRBJ2-7; D: TRBD1; DNA: TGTGCCAGCAGCTTAGATAAGAGACAGGGGAGGTCCGAGCAGTACTTC; CDR3: CASSLDKRQGRSEQYF
length: 14; size: .; V: TRBV27; J: TRBJ1-5; D: TRBD1; DNA: TGTGCCACCGGGAGGGGACAGATCAATCAGCCCCAGCATTTT; CDR3: CATGRGQINQPQHF
length: 14; size: .; V: TRBV19; J: TRBJ1-1; D: .; DNA: TGTGCCAGTAGTATAGGACCGGGAGGCACTGAAGCTTTCTTT; CDR3: CASSIGPGGTEAFF
length: 21; size: .; V: TRBV4-1; J: TRBJ2-1; D: TRBD1; DNA: TGCGCCAGCAGCCAAAACCGACAGGGGGTAATGCTTAAACGTCGGGGCAATGAGCAGTTCTTC; CDR3: CASSQNRQGVMLKRRGNEQFF
length: 15; size: .; V: TRBV6-4; J: TRBJ1-1; D: TRBD1; DNA: TGTGCCAGCAGGAGGGACAGTCTTCGATACGCTGAAGCTTTCTTT; CDR3: CASRRDSLRYAEAFF
length: 16; size: .; V: TRBV7-9; J: TRBJ2-5; D: TRBD1; DNA: TGTGCCAGCAGCTTGAGGCAGGGGGCGGGCGAGGAGACCCAGTACTTC; CDR3: CASSLRQGAGEETQYF
length: 14; size: .; V: TRBV2; J: TRBJ1-3; D: .; DNA: TGTGCCAGCAGAACCGGGACATATGGAAACACCATATATTTT; CDR3: CASRTGTYGNTIYF
length: 14; size: .; V: TRBV19; J: TRBJ2-1; D: .; DNA: TGTGCCAGTTGCCAATGCCTTCAGGGGGGTGAGCAGTTCTTC; CDR3: CASCQCLQGGEQFF
length: 15; size: .; V: TRBV27; J: TRBJ1-2; D: .; DNA: TGTGCCAGCAGTTTAAGGGGTGGTCCAAGCTATGGCTACACCTTC; CDR3: CASSLRGGPSYGYTF
length: 15; size: .; V: TRBV6-5; J: TRBJ2-6; D: .; DNA: TGTGCCAGCAGCTCCCGTAGCTCTGGGGCCAACGTCCTGACTTTC; CDR3: CASSSRSSGANVLTF
length: 11; size: .; V: TRBV27; J: TRBJ1-1; D: .; DNA: TGTGCCAGCAGGCGGGGGGCTGAAGCTTTCTTT; CDR3: CASRRGAEAFF
length: 15; size: .; V: TRBV7-2; J: TRBJ2-7; D: TRBD2; DNA: TGTGCCAGCAGCCCTTTAACTAGCGGCTCCTACGAGCAGTACTTC; CDR3: CASSPLTSGSYEQYF
length: 14; size: .; V: TRBV28; J: TRBJ1-1; D: .; DNA: TGTGCCAGCAGTCCTCGCCGGGGGGGCACTGAAGCTTTCTTT; CDR3: CASSPRRGGTEAFF
length: 15; size: .; V: TRBV21-1; J: TRBJ1-4; D: .; DNA: TGTGCCAGCAGCAACACGACAGGGGAGTACGAAAAACTGTTTTTT; CDR3: CASSNTTGEYEKLFF
length: 13; size: .; V: TRBV6-5; J: TRBJ2-3; D: .; DNA: TGTGCCAGCAAGAGACGGGTCACAGATACGCAGTATTTT; CDR3: CASKRRVTDTQYF
length: 14; size: .; V: TRBV3-1/TRBV3-2; J: TRBJ2-5; D: TRBD2; DNA: TGTGCCAGCAGCCAGGCGGGGGGGATGGAGACCCAGTACTTC; CDR3: CASSQAGGMETQYF
length: 14; size: .; V: TRBV5-1; J: TRBJ2-3; D: .; DNA: TGCGCCAGCAGCTTGGCCACCACGGGAGATACGCAGTATTTT; CDR3: CASSLATTGDTQYF
length: 16; size: .; V: TRBV5-4; J: TRBJ2-2; D: TRBD2; DNA: TGTGCCAGCAACGCTCACAGCGGGGGGAACACCGGGGAGCTGTTTTTT; CDR3: CASNAHSGGNTGELFF
length: 17; size: .; V: TRBV2; J: TRBJ2-3; D: TRBD2; DNA: TGTGCCAGCAGTGGGTCTAGGACTAGCGGGGGAACAGATACGCAGTATTTT; CDR3: CASSGSRTSGGTDTQYF
length: 14; size: .; V: TRBV6-5; J: TRBJ1-6; D: .; DNA: TGTGCCAGCAGGGGCACTGGAAAATATGTACCCCTCCACTTT; CDR3: CASRGTGKYVPLHF
length: 16; size: .; V: TRBV28; J: TRBJ2-2; D: TRBD1; DNA: TGTGCCAGCCCCCCCTCGGGACAGCCGAACACCGGGGAGCTGTTTTTT; CDR3: CASPPSGQPNTGELFF
length: 14; size: .; V: TRBV21-1; J: TRBJ1-5; D: .; DNA: TGTGCCAGCAGCAAAATAGAGGGCAATCAGCCCCAGCATTTT; CDR3: CASSKIEGNQPQHF
length: 13; size: .; V: TRBV6-1; J: TRBJ2-7; D: .; DNA: TGTGCCAGCAGTGAAATTAGACTCTACGAGCAGTACTTC; CDR3: CASSEIRLYEQYF
length: 12; size: .; V: TRBV27; J: TRBJ2-7; D: .; DNA: TGTGCCAGCAGTCCCAGCTCCTACGAGCAGTACTTC; CDR3: CASSPSSYEQYF
length: 16; size: .; V: TRBV6-5; J: TRBJ2-2; D: TRBD1; DNA: TGTGCCAGCAGTTTAGGGACAGGGGTGAACACCGGGGAGCTGTTTTTT; CDR3: CASSLGTGVNTGELFF
length: 18; size: once; V: TRBV4-3; J: TRBJ2-5; D: TRBD2; DNA: TGCGCCAGCAGCCCCTTTAGGCCTAGCAGCGGGGGAAGAGAGACCCAGTACTTC; CDR3: CASSPFRPSSGGRETQYF
length: 15; size: .; V: TRBV6-6; J: TRBJ2-1; D: TRBD1; DNA: TGTGCCAGCGCCCTTGGGACAGTCCCCTACAATGAGCAGTTCTTC; CDR3: CASALGTVPYNEQFF
length: 15; size: once; V: TRBV7-2; J: TRBJ1-1; D: TRBD1; DNA: TGTGCCAGCAGCTTCGCAGGGGGCTCGAACACTGAAGCTTTCTTT; CDR3: CASSFAGGSNTEAFF
length: 14; size: .; V: TRBV2; J: TRBJ2-2; D: .; DNA: TGTGCCAGCAGTGCGCGGGGACGGGGCGGGGAGCTGTTTTTT; CDR3: CASSARGRGGELFF
length: 13; size: .; V: TRBV3-1/TRBV3-2; J: TRBJ2-5; D: .; DNA: TGTGCCAGCAGGCAGCGGACTCAAGAGACCCAGTACTTC; CDR3: CASRQRTQETQYF
length: 14; size: .; V: TRBV10-3; J: TRBJ2-1; D: TRBD2; DNA: TGTGCCACCACTAGCGGAAGCTCCTACAATGAGCAGTTCTTC; CDR3: CATTSGSSYNEQFF
length: 14; size: .; V: TRBV27; J: TRBJ2-7; D: .; DNA: TGTGCCAGCAGTTTATCAGGCAGGGTCCACGAGCAGTACTTC; CDR3: CASSLSGRVHEQYF
length: 12; size: .; V: TRBV21-1; J: TRBJ2-7; D: .; DNA: TGTGCCAGCCCTTTTGGCCCCTACGAGCAGTACTTC; CDR3: CASPFGPYEQYF
length: 14; size: .; V: TRBV19; J: TRBJ1-5; D: .; DNA: TGTGCCAGTAATTGGGGAGAGGAAAATCAGCCCCAGCATTTT; CDR3: CASNWGEENQPQHF
length: 14; size: .; V: TRBV19; J: TRBJ1-1; D: .; DNA: TGTGCCAGTACCCCGGGGGGGGGTAAGTCTGAAGCTTTCTTT; CDR3: CASTPGGGKSEAFF
length: 17; size: .; V: TRBV7-9; J: TRBJ1-1; D: .; DNA: TGTGCCAGCAGCTTAGGAACGCGTGGGGGGGTACACACTGAAGCTTTCTTT; CDR3: CASSLGTRGGVHTEAFF